Sequencing of this T cell receptor beta chain was carried out in a study of T cells in Graves' hyperthyroidism and ophthalmopathy. RNA transcripts were the template for amplifying TCR beta CDR3 regions. A first-round RT-PCR of the TCR CDR3 used the HTBI primer set. TCRdb re-derived calls from the multiplex PCR reads in MiXCR, one entry per CDR3 protein. This table has about 720,000 distinct CDR3 sequences, around 20% appearing once. This clonotype showed up many times. Sequencing was performed on blood. The TCR comes from a woman aged 50 to 60 with Graves' hyperthyroidism that later progressed to Graves' ophthalmopathy.

CDR3 residues: CSARRVGNQPQHF. The CDR3 DNA follows: TGCAGTGCGAGGAGGGTAGGCAATCAGCCCCAGCATTTT. The chain uses TRBV20-1 and TRBJ1-5; D call uncertain. V gave up 6 bases and J gave up 2 bases, with 11 bases separating them. The CDR3 extends over 13 amino acids. The germline V gene has CDR1 DFQATT and CDR2 SNEGSKA (reference sequence).